This TCR beta chain came from a study of T cell responses to AZD1222 COVID-19 vaccine (dated by TCRdb to the early 2020s). Looking at the study overall: AZD1222 recipients with second doses at about 4 weeks or about 12 weeks were pooled, because spike-specific TCR depth and breadth did not differ between schedules. A total of roughly 240 trial participants underwent TCR sequencing, of whom 207 received two doses of AZD1222 and about 25 received two doses of the MenACWY control vaccine. Trial participants were enrolled into age subgroups of 18-55, 56-69 and 70-plus years, which contained 148, 28 and 57 TCR-sequenced participants, respectively.

This clone was recorded only once. Its antigen remains undetermined. Base qualities are not at hand, and no much larger clone is one base apart. The CDR3 regions of human TCRbeta chains were analyzed by immunosequencing. In the paper's pipeline: TCRs in the repertoires were compared against a reference library of SARS-CoV-2-specific TCRs that had been generated with the MIRA antigen-specificity platform. Breadth was defined as the fraction of unique TCRs that were SARS-CoV-2-associated, and depth was defined as the fraction of total T cells that were SARS-CoV-2-associated. Using the MIRA data, each spike-specific TCR was mapped to the spike region that the TCR reacts to and placed in a CD4 or CD8 class. Log10-transformed breadth and depth values were compared by one-way ANOVA with Sidak's multiple comparisons tests. As stored in TCRdb, this immuneACCESS dataset retains in-frame rearrangements with V and J assigned. A fraction of the clones does not appear; measured against another copy, unresolved V genes explain less than half of the discrepancy, and the remainder lacks a known reason. V, J and clone size derive from that table, while D and trimming were established from the DNA sequence. This sample has about 92,000 clones in its table, and roughly nine tenths of those were observed once. About 1.5% of the sample is in the top ten clones.

From cysteine to phenylalanine, the CDR3 is 14 amino acids long. Of the read, only the CDR3 DNA is kept; its 42 bases are in frame from base 1. Germline trimming amounts to 5 bases on V and 4 bases on J, with 6 as the count of junction bases outside the gene matches. CDR1 and CDR2, per the germline V gene (reference sequence), are SGHNT and YYREEE. Interpreted using the paper, the time point label stands for: baseline before first vaccination. Vaccinee samples came from UK trials COV001 and COV002, including a single-blind randomized controlled phase 2/3 trial of AZD1222 (ChAdOx1 nCoV-19) in healthy adults. For TCRbeta chain sequencing, PBMC samples from trial participants were taken at day 0 and at day 28 after the second dose. Points the paper makes about the study in general: Reportedly, almost half of the unique spike-specific TCRs recognized epitopes lying outside the regions that are mutated in the B.1.351 and B.1.1.7 variants. CD4 TCRs associated with the vaccine covered the entire spike protein, and the dominant responses were in regions 160-218 and 743-854. The 56-69-year group was small, and its depth increase did not reach significance, likely because of low power. Participants were mostly white British, with more females than males. The authors suggested clonal diversity may have been underestimated. No day 14 peak-response samples were available, so repertoires were characterized only after the peak T cell response. Only five or six AZD1222 recipients were SARS-CoV-2 seropositive at baseline, limiting conclusions about previously exposed vaccinees. After two AZD1222 doses, both the breadth and the depth of spike-specific TCRs were significantly higher than at day 0 and than in MenACWY recipients.

The rearrangement joined TRBV5-4 to TRBJ1-2; TRBD1 matches 9 bases in the middle. This clonotype originated in an adult in good health. The specimen comprised peripheral blood, sampled on day 0 of AZD1222 vaccination. The bases read TGTGCCAGCAGACAACAGGGGGCAGGCTATGGCTACACCTTC. It translates as CASRQQGAGYGYTF.